This record looks at one T cell receptor beta chain sequence and its context. Relative to the germline gene, one junction end is altered; a read error may explain this. Data came from immunoSEQ multiplex PCR; TCRdb stores just in-frame clones and leaves some out. The sample lists about 100,000 clones; around nine tenths were seen once. The sample belongs to a study of blood T cell repertoires in COVID-19. The CDR3 has 11 residues. In germline, CDR1 is SQVTM, CDR2 ANQGSEA. V is TRBV29-1 and J is TRBJ2-7; TRBD1 agrees at 7 bases. This TCR was recovered from an elderly man with acute or convalescent COVID-19. The sequencing input was peripheral blood. The CDR3 sequence is CSVEGETGERF. The CDR3 bases are TGCAGCGTTGAAGGGGAAACAGGGGAAAGGTTC.